This T cell receptor (beta chain) was sequenced in a study of response to subunit inactivated influenza vaccine. To note about this clonotype: No antigen is known for it.

There are 19 residues in the CDR3. Germline CDR1 and CDR2: MNHNS and SASEGT. Trimming pared 6 bases from V and 2 bases from J, leaving 28 bases between. General study findings and limits: Seasonal influenza vaccination, on each occasion, was suggested by the authors to recruit few new T cells.

TCRdb re-called the RT-PCR reads through MiXCR, storing one row per CDR3 protein. The sample includes around 760,000 distinct CDR3 sequences, approximately 14% of them seen just once. The chain links TRBV6-1 to TRBJ1-2, with TRBD1 as a possible D gene (5 bases). Sequenced material: PBMCs from blood, taken around 15 days before vaccination. The TCR sequence derives from a middle-aged man who received an inactivated influenza vaccine. The CDR3 coding sequence is TGTGCCAGCAGCGATGAAGCGTATATCGGGTGGGGGAAGAACTATGGCTACACCTTC. Protein sequence: CASSDEAYIGWGKNYGYTF.